These T cell receptor beta chains were read from a single sample in a study of T-cell reconstitution after alpha-beta-depleted transplantation in children. TCRdb used MiXCR to reprocess the PCR reads, holding one entry per CDR3 protein. The sample lists fewer than 550,000 distinct CDR3 sequences; over 10% were seen once. This specimen consisted of PBMCs, mostly from graft donor cells, obtained 180 days after TCRalphabeta/CD19-depleted stem cell transplant. These receptors were collected from a female patient between 2 and 15 years old who had a stem cell transplant for aplastic anemia, so the T cells may come from the graft donor. The CDR3 runs from the conserved cysteine through the conserved F or W. A D gene is named only where the DNA matches it firmly. Size is omitted from some rows. Given values are once, few, many or a class for expanded clones.

>TRBJ1-5|many|-|TRBV24-1
CATSHSNQPQHF
TGTGCCACCAGTCATAGCAATCAGCCCCAGCATTTT
>TRBJ2-5|few|-|TRBV19
CASSSTNQETQYF
TGTGCCAGTAGTAGTACTAATCAAGAGACCCAGTACTTC
>TRBJ2-3|-|-|TRBV7-3
CASSQRGGAGADTQYF
TGTGCCAGCAGCCAGAGGGGGGGAGCCGGGGCAGATACGCAGTATTTT
>TRBJ1-1|-|-|TRBV7-7
CASSQRVNTEAFF
TGTGCCAGCAGTCAACGGGTTAACACTGAAGCTTTCTTT
>TRBJ2-2|many|TRBD2|TRBV7-2
CASSPGLAGVFPANTGELFF
TGTGCCAGCAGCCCGGGACTAGCGGGAGTATTTCCCGCGAACACCGGGGAGCTGTTTTTT
>TRBJ1-4|-|-|TRBV20-1
CSARVLSGVGEKLFF
TGCAGTGCTAGGGTCTTGTCAGGGGTGGGTGAAAAACTGTTTTTT
>TRBJ1-5|few|-|TRBV25-1
CASERGGSGNQPQHF
TGTGCCAGCGAAAGGGGGGGCTCTGGCAATCAGCCCCAGCATTTT
>TRBJ1-2|few|-|TRBV24-1
CATSDARVGYTF
TGTGCCACCAGTGATGCCAGGGTCGGCTACACCTTC
>TRBJ2-4|-|-|TRBV29-1
CSVNRAGTQNIQYF
TGCAGCGTTAACAGGGCCGGAACGCAAAACATTCAGTACTTC
>TRBJ2-3|-|TRBD1|TRBV7-2
CASSSQGRTQYF
TGTGCCAGCAGCTCACAGGGGAGAACGCAGTATTTT
>TRBJ1-2|many|-|TRBV12-3/TRBV12-4
CASSLVWPGNYGYTF
TGTGCCAGCAGTTTAGTCTGGCCGGGAAACTATGGCTACACCTTC
>TRBJ2-2|few|-|TRBV24-1
CATSEHLGPGELFF
TGTGCCACCAGTGAACACCTAGGACCCGGGGAGCTGTTTTTT
>TRBJ1-2|-|-|TRBV7-2
CASSSGRVYGYTF
TGTGCCAGCAGCTCCGGACGGGTATATGGCTACACCTTC
>TRBJ1-5|few|TRBD1|TRBV20-1
CSARVPGQGHNQPQHF
TGCAGTGCTAGAGTACCGGGACAGGGTCACAATCAGCCCCAGCATTTT
>TRBJ2-7|few|TRBD2|TRBV29-1
CSVRTRGRYEQYF
TGCAGCGTTAGGACTAGGGGCAGATACGAGCAGTACTTC
>TRBJ1-1|-|-|TRBV12-3/TRBV12-4
CASSFVGADTEAFF
TGTGCCAGCAGTTTTGTGGGGGCGGACACTGAAGCTTTCTTT
>TRBJ1-3|few|TRBD1|TRBV29-1
CSVRTGSNTIYF
TGCAGCGTCAGGACAGGGTCAAACACCATATATTTT
>TRBJ2-1|few|-|TRBV6-2/TRBV6-3
CASSYSMHEQFF
TGTGCCAGCAGTTACTCGATGCATGAGCAGTTCTTC
>TRBJ2-2|few|TRBD2|TRBV20-1
CSASLAGTGELFF
TGCAGTGCTAGTTTAGCGGGAACCGGGGAGCTGTTTTTT
>TRBJ2-7|few|TRBD2|TRBV7-3
CASSLTSVAGVEQYF
TGTGCCAGCAGCTTAACGTCGGTAGCGGGTGTGGAGCAGTACTTC
>TRBJ2-3|few|-|TRBV24-1
CATSVWGSDTQYF
TGTGCCACCAGTGTATGGGGGTCAGATACGCAGTATTTT
>TRBJ1-5|-|-|TRBV18
CASSPSSAYSNQPQHF
TGTGCCAGCTCACCGAGCTCAGCGTATAGCAATCAGCCCCAGCATTTT
>TRBJ2-1|-|TRBD2|TRBV6-5
CASSYVLGTSFNEQFF
TGTGCCAGCAGTTACGTTCTGGGGACTAGCTTCAATGAGCAGTTCTTC
>TRBJ2-7|many|-|TRBV20-1
CSASFANLFSSYEQYF
TGCAGTGCTAGTTTCGCGAATCTCTTTAGCTCCTACGAGCAGTACTTC
>TRBJ2-5|few|-|TRBV5-1
CASSLPGLSLETQYF
TGCGCCAGCAGCTTGCCGGGACTTTCGCTGGAGACCCAGTACTTC
>TRBJ2-2|few|-|TRBV20-1
CSARSPGQTNFGGGELFF
TGCAGTGCTAGAAGTCCAGGACAGACCAATTTTGGGGGCGGGGAGCTGTTTTTT
>TRBJ2-7|few|TRBD2|TRBV20-1
CSARRSSGRYEQYF
TGCAGTGCTAGAAGGTCTAGCGGGAGGTACGAGCAGTACTTC
>TRBJ2-1|-|-|TRBV12-3/TRBV12-4
CASKNSGGNEQFF
TGTGCCAGCAAGAATAGCGGCGGCAATGAGCAGTTCTTC